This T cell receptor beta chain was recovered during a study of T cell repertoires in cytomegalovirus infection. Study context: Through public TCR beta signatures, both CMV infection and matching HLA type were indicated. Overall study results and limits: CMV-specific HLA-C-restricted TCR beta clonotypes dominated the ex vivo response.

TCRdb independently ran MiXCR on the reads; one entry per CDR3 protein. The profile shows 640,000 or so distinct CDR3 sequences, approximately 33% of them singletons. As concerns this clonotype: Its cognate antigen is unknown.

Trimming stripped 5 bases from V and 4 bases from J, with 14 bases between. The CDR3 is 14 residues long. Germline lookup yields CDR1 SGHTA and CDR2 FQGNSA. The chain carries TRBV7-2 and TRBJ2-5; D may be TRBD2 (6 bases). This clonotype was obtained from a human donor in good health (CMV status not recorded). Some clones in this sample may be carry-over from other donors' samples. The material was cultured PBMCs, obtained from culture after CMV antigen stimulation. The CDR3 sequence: CASSRGGDTETQYF. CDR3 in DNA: TGTGCCAGCAGCCGGGGCGGGGATACAGAGACCCAGTACTTC. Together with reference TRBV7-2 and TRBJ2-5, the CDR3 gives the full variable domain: GAGVSQSPSNKVTEKGKDVELRCDPISGHTALYWYRQSLGQGLEFLIYFQGNSAPDKSGLPSDRFSAERTGGSVSTLTIQRTQQEDSAVYLCASSRGGDTETQYFGPGTRLLVL.